This T cell receptor beta chain emerged from a study of vaccination and CD4 T cells after COVID-19. Across the study: At a median 72 days (range 14 to 241) after dose two, post-vaccine samples were obtained. Study-level findings and limits: Researchers report that a median about 86% of reactive clones in convalescent patients surfaced only post-vaccination.

Germline-derived CDR1 and CDR2 are MNHNS and SASEGT. The CDR3 covers 14 residues. J was trimmed by 7 bases and V by 6 bases; bases with no gene match: 7. Sequencing of cultured CD4+ T cell DNA used the Oncomine TCR Beta short-read assay. Researchers extracted genomic DNA from CD4+ T cells that had been cultured. TCRdb fed the PCR reads into MiXCR, producing one record per CDR3 protein. The table records under 20,000 distinct CDR3 sequences, roughly half of them present only once. Treatment described: approximately 9-day PBMC culture with coronavirus spike peptide pools or control peptides (ViraFEST assay). Peptide pools at approximately 10 ug/ml, together with around 10 IU/ml IL-2, were added to cultures of approximately 2 million PBMCs per well. About this clonotype itself: Its target is unknown.

The sample here was CD4+ T cells from blood, cultured in vitro, taken before SARS-CoV-2 vaccination. The V gene is TRBV6-1, the J gene TRBJ2-2; 8 bases are a match to TRBD1. The sequence was collected from a human donor who had recovered from COVID-19. This CDR3 is CASRADRGHGELFF. The CDR3 DNA reads TGTGCCAGCAGGGCCGACAGGGGTCACGGGGAGCTGTTTTTT.